This note documents a single T cell receptor beta chain sequence. Its antigen remains undetermined. Qualities for individual bases were not recorded, and no much larger clone is one base off. At the junction V is shortened by 7 bases and J by 6 bases; bases outside the gene matches: 9. Inclusive of the bounding cysteine and phenylalanine, the CDR3 is 15 residues long. The kept DNA is CDR3 alone, 45 bases in frame from the first base. Looking up the germline V gene (reference sequence) yields CDR1 LNHDA and CDR2 SQIVND. In total, over 600 healthy bone marrow donors made up the cohort. Cohort members were all nominally healthy when sampled, although unrecorded immune exposures were likely present. The donor tested CMV seropositive and was one of the 289 seropositive cohort members. Every donor gave a peripheral blood sample, and the peripheral blood mononuclear cells from that sample were used for TCR beta sequencing. Genomic DNA extraction from the blood cell samples was performed with the Qiagen DNeasy Blood Extraction Kit.

This record comes from a study of cytomegalovirus exposure and HLA in healthy donors (dated by TCRdb to between 2016 and 2019). At the level of the whole study: An earlier analysis of several hundred of the donors reported more than 250 Gb of sequence data and some 100 million unique TCR beta sequences from some 180 million T cells. Roughly five DR-DQ haplotypes were handled as single units for association and clustering because linkage in the cohort was strong. The study was designed to test whether signatures of past pathogen exposure could be identified by cataloging public T cell receptors. An earlier analysis of some 500 of the donors applied high-throughput TCR beta sequencing to assess whether each TCR beta V gene segment acted as functional or pseudogenic. Along with the approximately 650-subject first cohort, a separate validation cohort of more than 90 different subjects was used. The later analysis used no new phenotypic data to find candidate immune exposures, relying instead on TCR beta sequences and their occurrence across donors. A later genetic analysis took genome-wide SNP genotypes for 398 of the 666 donors and used that subset as a discovery cohort. The study profiled the T cell repertoires of about 640 subjects by immunosequencing and related them to cytomegalovirus serostatus. Of the roughly 400 genotyped donors, less than 90% were placed in the genetic ancestry cluster associated with self-reported Caucasian donors. Donor age, sex, ethnicity and CMV serostatus were compiled alongside the repertoire data. The study combined high-throughput TCR immunosequencing, statistical association of individual TCRs with disease status, and machine learning to predict cytomegalovirus infection status. Every discovery cohort repertoire had been produced on one sequencing platform. A later analysis re-analyzed previously published TCR beta repertoires from hundreds of donors and added high-resolution HLA genotyping to study TCR occurrence patterns. An early release covering over 500 HLA-typed donors comprised about 320 gigabases of sequencing data and 85 million or so unique TCR sequences. Among 398 genotyped donors of the cohort, an average of about 240,000 unique TCR beta nucleotide sequences were sequenced per donor, approximately 20% of them non-productive. The number of donors typed differed by locus, with about 620-630 for A, B, C, DRB1 and DQB1, more than 500 for DQA1, 600 to 610 for DPA1, and approximately 470 for DPB1. HLA typing included class I and class II loci at four-digit resolution. The paper as a whole reports these results and caveats: In a later genetic analysis, fewer N-insertions in productive TCRs were reported among donors in an Asian-associated ancestry cluster than the roughly 710-donor mean. A later analysis found that most CMV-associated TCR beta chains appeared HLA-restricted, with HLA associations seemingly driven largely by CMV exposure. Sequencing depth was assumed to be roughly uniform across donors in the presence/absence analyses, though that assumption may not hold. Because counts were too low, about 15 rarely observed V segments, including chromosome 9 orphons, were left out of the earlier analysis of about 500 of the donors. A further reported finding was that TCR beta sequences accurately predicted the HLA-A and HLA-B alleles for most subjects in the first cohort. The study gave a list of under 200 TCR beta chains associated with cytomegalovirus. An association between a missense DCLRE1C variant and V-gene and J-gene trimming of TCR beta chains was found in a later genetic analysis and replicated in an independent cohort. A few of the identified cytomegalovirus-associated TCR beta chains were confirmed in vitro to be specific for cytomegalovirus antigens. Because the 87-base-pair reads could not distinguish some IMGT-functional V segments, including TRBV6-2 and TRBV6-3, those segments were excluded. Immune exposure information for the cohort was limited to CMV serostatus. In an earlier analysis of some 550 of the donors, most TCR beta V segments were observed in productive rearrangements about 90% or about 30% of the time, broadly matching IMGT annotations. According to a later analysis, TCR association rates differed among HLA loci, with DRB1 alleles showing the most associated TCRs and HLA-C alleles showing the fewest. A group of highly shared sequence variants was considered likely to be a technical artifact of the sequencing pipeline. The cohort was sequenced for TCR beta chains only, and without alpha or paired-chain data the features that could be detected were limited. While some public TCRs were present in many individuals, most TCR sequences turned up only very rarely across donors. Linkage disequilibrium might explain the correlated functional status among segregating V segments, but an unknown experimental factor could not be excluded. Specific HLA alleles were associated with 15,000 to 20,000 TCR beta sequences at a false discovery rate of 0.05 in a later analysis. A later analysis reported that several top co-occurrence clusters appeared linked to parvovirus B19, influenza, CMV and Epstein-Barr virus. The classifier was reported to diagnose cytomegalovirus status with high specificity and sensitivity in both the original cohort and the validation cohort. Strong co-occurrence of HLA alleles, especially DR and DQ, made assigning TCR associations to individual alleles difficult. The authors suggested that the approach could potentially be extended to other disease states and immunological phenotypes. In a later analysis, HLA-associated TCR beta chains showed more clonal expansion and lower generation probabilities than non-associated chains that were equally common. HLA typing was unavailable for some donors at each locus, so association tests used only the typed subset.

To prepare the library, the immunoSEQ multiplex PCR assay was applied. A mixture of 60 forward primers for TCR Vbeta segments and 13 reverse primers for TCR Jbeta segments was used in the multiplex PCR. Amplification of the CDR3 region of rearranged TCR beta genes was performed with a multiplex PCR assay on genomic DNA. Amplified TCR beta libraries were sequenced as 87-base-pair reads on the Illumina HiSeq System. The study's own analysis went as follows. A later analysis tallied roughly 80 million unique TCR beta chains across the 550 to 850 repertoires, and approximately 12 million of those chains were shared by two or more donors. To remove PCR and sequencing errors, raw reads were error-corrected and collapsed into unique sequences using a nearest-neighbor algorithm that merged closely related sequences. Alignment of CDR3 sequences to IMGT reference sequences was used to assign V, D and J gene segments. For a sequence to be retained, at least a six-nucleotide match to both a V gene segment and a J gene segment was required. Rearrangements were classified as productive when the CDR3 lacked stop codons and remained in frame with V and J, and all other rearrangements were classified as non-productive. Following IMGT convention, CDR3 was defined as the stretch from the second conserved V-encoded cysteine up to the conserved J-encoded phenylalanine. Sequences without an unambiguous match to a single V gene segment were excluded from the earlier analysis of about 640 of the donors. In an earlier analysis of approximately 590 of the donors, a V segment was called functional when productive rearrangements were above 56.7%, and segregating when the standard deviation between donors exceeded 5%. To diagnose cytomegalovirus status from the catalog of TCR beta chain sequences, a statistical classification framework was built. V and J gene assignment, in a later analysis, came from comparing TCR nucleotide sequences with IMGT/GENE-DB human TR gene sequences. A later analysis assigned CDR3 sequences and most-parsimonious VDJ recombination scenarios with the TCRdist pipeline. In a later analysis, every TCR beta chain was defined by the combination of its CDR3 amino acid sequence and its V-gene family, and reads without a unique V-gene family were dropped. In a later analysis, approximately 590 highly shared, low-generation-probability nucleotide sequences were removed to address suspected cross-contamination and a sequencing artifact. In a later analysis, a clonal expansion index was calculated for each public chain from normalized within-repertoire ranks of inferred template counts. In a later analysis, generation probabilities were computed using a VDJ recombination model fitted to out-of-frame rearrangements, and the results were checked against IGoR. Hypergeometric tests were used in a later analysis to score TCR-TCR, TCR-HLA and TCR-CMV co-occurrence, with a repertoire-size bias correction applied to the TCR pairs. False discovery rates were estimated in a later analysis by permuting HLA or CMV assignments 20 times. In a later analysis, co-occurring TCRs were grouped using DBSCAN, with TCRdist sequence similarity added in when clustering inside HLA-allele-positive subsets. Co-occurrence clustering excluded repertoires with fewer than 30,000 or more than 120,000 public chains, plus five with anomalous nucleotide sharing. TCRdb limited this immuneACCESS table to in-frame rearrangements with V and J called. A share of clones is missing; checked studies link under half to unresolved V genes, and the rest is unexplained. The V and J calls and clone size were taken over from that table, and D and trimming were inferred from the DNA. A total of fewer than 120,000 clones appear in this sample, over 60% of them only once. The top ten clonotypes cover around 2.9% of the sample.

Rearrangement joined TRBV19 to TRBJ2-2; 9 central bases correspond to TRBD2. Sequencing input: PBMCs. This TCR came from a woman aged 60-70 years in good health and CMV-seropositive. The CDR3 reads CASTMGSGRSGELFF. The nucleotide sequence is given as TGTGCCAGTACCATGGGGAGCGGGAGGTCCGGGGAGCTGTTTTTT. The variable domain in full, with residues beyond the CDR3 obtained from the reference TRBV19 and TRBJ2-2 genes, is DGGITQSPKYLFRKEGQNVTLSCEQNLNHDAMYWYRQDPGQGLRLIYYSQIVNDFQKGDIAEGYSVSREKKESFPLTVTSAQKNPTAFYLCASTMGSGRSGELFFGEGSRLTVL.